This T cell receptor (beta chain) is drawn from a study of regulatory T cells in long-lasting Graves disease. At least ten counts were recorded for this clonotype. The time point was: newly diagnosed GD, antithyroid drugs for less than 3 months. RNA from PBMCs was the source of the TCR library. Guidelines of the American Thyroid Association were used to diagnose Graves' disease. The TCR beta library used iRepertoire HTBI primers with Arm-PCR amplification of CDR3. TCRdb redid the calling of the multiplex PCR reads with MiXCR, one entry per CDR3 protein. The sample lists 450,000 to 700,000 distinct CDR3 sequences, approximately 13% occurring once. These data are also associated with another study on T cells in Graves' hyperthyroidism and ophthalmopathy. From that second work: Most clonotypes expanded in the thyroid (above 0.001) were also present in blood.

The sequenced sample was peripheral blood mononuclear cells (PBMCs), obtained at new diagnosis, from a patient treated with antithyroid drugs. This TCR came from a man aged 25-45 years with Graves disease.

The CDR3 reads CSGAGFYTQETQYF. CDR3 sequence (DNA): TGCAGTGGGGCGGGGTTCTACACCCAAGAGACCCAGTACTTC. This chain joins TRBV29-1 and TRBJ2-5; a weak D match, TRBD2 (6 bases). Germline loops: CDR1 SQVTM, CDR2 ANQGSEA. The CDR3 spans 14 residues.